Listed below are T cell receptor beta chains from one sample, sequenced in a study of spatial heterogeneity in lung cancer. TCRdb called the 5' RACE reads again in MiXCR, with one record for every CDR3 protein. The sample holds 35,000 to 55,000 distinct CDR3 sequences, approximately 7% seen once. This sample comprised PBMCs, obtained at surgery. The receptors originated from a female donor with early-stage non-small cell lung cancer. Both conserved end residues are part of each CDR3. Fields, in order: J gene, clone size, V gene, D gene, CDR3 protein, CDR3 DNA. The D gene is left open where the match is weak. Clone size, where shown, is once, few, many, or a class for clones that have expanded.

TRBJ2-7	-	TRBV3-1	-	CASSPRTSTYEQYF	TGTGCCAGCAGCCCTAGGACAAGTACCTACGAGCAGTACTTC
TRBJ1-6	many	TRBV12-3/TRBV12-4	TRBD1	CASSSGTGAGNSPLHF	TGTGCCAGCAGCTCCGGGACAGGGGCCGGGAATTCACCCCTCCACTTT
TRBJ1-1	-	TRBV11-2	-	CASSSSLSGTEAFF	TGTGCCAGCAGCTCGTCACTCTCAGGCACTGAAGCTTTCTTT
TRBJ1-1	few	TRBV10-1	-	CASSGQRTNTEAFF	TGCGCCAGCAGCGGACAAAGGACGAACACTGAAGCTTTCTTT
TRBJ1-2	many	TRBV5-1	TRBD1	CASSLDTGALYGYTF	TGCGCCAGCAGCTTGGATACAGGGGCCCTCTATGGCTACACCTTC
TRBJ2-3	many	TRBV24-1	-	CATSDPRRATDTQYF	TGTGCCACCAGTGATCCCCGGCGGGCAACAGATACGCAGTATTTT
TRBJ2-7	few	TRBV12-3/TRBV12-4	-	CASSFGLPYEQYF	TGTGCCAGCAGTTTCGGGCTGCCCTACGAGCAGTACTTC
TRBJ1-3	many	TRBV28	-	CASSLIPEPLANTIYF	TGTGCCAGCAGTTTAATACCTGAGCCCCTGGCCAACACCATATATTTT
TRBJ2-2	once	TRBV20-1	TRBD1	CSALNRGDTGELFF	TGCAGTGCTTTAAACAGGGGAGACACCGGGGAGCTGTTTTTT
TRBJ2-3	-	TRBV7-2	TRBD2	CASSQGLAGGSGDTQYF	TGTGCCAGCAGCCAGGGGCTAGCGGGGGGTTCTGGAGATACGCAGTATTTT
TRBJ2-7	many	TRBV20-1	-	CSAWVSGTYEQYF	TGCAGTGCATGGGTTAGCGGCACCTACGAGCAGTACTTC
TRBJ2-3	many	TRBV7-2	-	CASSLAVSTDTQYF	TGTGCCAGCAGCTTAGCGGTTAGCACAGATACGCAGTATTTT
TRBJ2-2	-	TRBV6-5	-	CASSPGPPGELFF	TGTGCCAGCAGCCCGGGACCACCCGGGGAGCTGTTTTTT
TRBJ2-2	-	TRBV5-1	-	CASSFTGSGTGELFF	TGCGCCAGCAGTTTTACCGGGAGCGGGACCGGGGAGCTGTTTTTT
TRBJ2-3	many	TRBV5-1	TRBD1	CASSLDGQVRTDTQYF	TGCGCCAGCAGCTTGGATGGACAGGTGCGCACAGATACGCAGTATTTT
TRBJ2-6	many	TRBV20-1	-	CSAIGGAGANVLTF	TGCAGTGCTATAGGGGGTGCCGGGGCCAACGTCCTGACTTTC
TRBJ2-3	many	TRBV4-1	-	CASSQVTGLGTDTQYF	TGCGCCAGCAGCCAAGTTACAGGTCTGGGCACAGATACGCAGTATTTT
TRBJ2-3	many	TRBV5-1	-	CASSLGAGTYTDTQYF	TGCGCCAGCAGCTTGGGGGCCGGGACTTACACAGATACGCAGTATTTT
TRBJ2-5	many	TRBV5-1	TRBD2	CASSLGLAGGQETQYF	TGCGCCAGCAGCTTGGGGCTAGCGGGGGGTCAAGAGACCCAGTACTTC
TRBJ1-1	few	TRBV7-9	-	CASSLAGARGEAFF	TGTGCCAGCAGCTTAGCGGGGGCCCGCGGTGAAGCTTTCTTT
TRBJ1-5	few	TRBV6-6	TRBD1	CASIGQGNQPQHF	TGTGCCAGCATTGGACAGGGGAATCAGCCCCAGCATTTT
TRBJ1-1	few	TRBV18	TRBD1	CASSPTGVGGTEAFF	TGTGCCAGCTCTCCCACAGGGGTCGGGGGCACTGAAGCTTTCTTT
TRBJ2-7	many	TRBV3-1	-	CASSQELPPYEQYF	TGTGCCAGCAGCCAAGAGCTACCTCCCTACGAGCAGTACTTC
TRBJ1-5	-	TRBV20-1	-	CSARAISNQPQHF	TGCAGTGCTAGGGCGATTAGCAATCAGCCCCAGCATTTT
TRBJ2-5	few	TRBV9	TRBD2	CASSTVGEGETQYF	TGTGCCAGCAGCACCGTGGGGGAGGGAGAGACCCAGTACTTC
TRBJ2-5	few	TRBV7-2	TRBD2	CASSLGLAPTRQETQYF	TGTGCCAGCAGCTTAGGACTAGCTCCAACCCGCCAAGAGACCCAGTACTTC
TRBJ2-5	few	TRBV5-6	TRBD2	CASSLLAGGQETQYF	TGTGCCAGCAGCTTGCTGGCGGGGGGACAAGAGACCCAGTACTTC
TRBJ1-1	many	TRBV29-1	-	CSVTTDLNTEAFF	TGCAGCGTTACGACAGATTTGAACACTGAAGCTTTCTTT
TRBJ1-5	-	TRBV29-1	-	CSVGAGIGSQPQHF	TGCAGCGTTGGAGCTGGGATTGGGAGTCAGCCCCAGCATTTT
TRBJ2-7	many	TRBV7-9	-	CASSPRPTKLKLSSYEQYF	TGTGCCAGCAGCCCCCGCCCTACAAAACTAAAGCTAAGTTCCTACGAGCAGTACTTC
TRBJ2-1	few	TRBV5-5	-	CASSLRFQGPNEQFF	TGTGCCAGCAGCTTGCGGTTTCAGGGGCCCAATGAGCAGTTCTTC
TRBJ2-7	many	TRBV6-6	-	CASSYSNEGRVFYEQYF	TGTGCCAGCAGTTACTCGAATGAGGGTAGAGTCTTCTACGAGCAGTACTTC
TRBJ1-1	many	TRBV2	-	CASSIRNTEAFF	TGTGCCAGCAGTATCAGGAACACTGAAGCTTTCTTT
TRBJ2-2	few	TRBV9	-	CASSLQVNMNTGELFF	TGTGCCAGCAGCCTACAGGTTAACATGAACACCGGGGAGCTGTTTTTT
TRBJ1-5	few	TRBV5-1	TRBD1	CASSPTGRDQPQHF	TGCGCCAGCAGCCCGACAGGGAGGGATCAGCCCCAGCATTTT
TRBJ1-2	-	TRBV28	-	CASSSRTNTNYGYTF	TGTGCCAGCAGTTCCCGGACTAATACTAACTATGGCTACACCTTC
TRBJ1-2	many	TRBV28	-	CASSFQSNYGYTF	TGTGCCAGCAGTTTCCAGTCTAACTATGGCTACACCTTC
TRBJ2-6	many	TRBV27	TRBD1	CASSFGQGRGSGANVLTF	TGTGCCAGCAGTTTTGGACAGGGGCGGGGCTCTGGGGCCAACGTCCTGACTTTC
TRBJ1-4	few	TRBV5-1	-	CASSLTGLTNEKLFF	TGCGCCAGCAGCTTGACGGGGTTGACTAATGAAAAACTGTTTTTT
TRBJ1-1	-	TRBV29-1	-	CSATRQSEAFF	TGCAGCGCCACCCGACAGAGTGAAGCTTTCTTT
TRBJ2-1	many	TRBV7-2	-	CASSLVEQFF	TGTGCCAGCAGCTTAGTTGAGCAGTTCTTC
TRBJ1-2	-	TRBV19	TRBD1	CASSIRGPNYGYTF	TGTGCCAGTAGCATCAGGGGGCCCAACTATGGCTACACCTTC